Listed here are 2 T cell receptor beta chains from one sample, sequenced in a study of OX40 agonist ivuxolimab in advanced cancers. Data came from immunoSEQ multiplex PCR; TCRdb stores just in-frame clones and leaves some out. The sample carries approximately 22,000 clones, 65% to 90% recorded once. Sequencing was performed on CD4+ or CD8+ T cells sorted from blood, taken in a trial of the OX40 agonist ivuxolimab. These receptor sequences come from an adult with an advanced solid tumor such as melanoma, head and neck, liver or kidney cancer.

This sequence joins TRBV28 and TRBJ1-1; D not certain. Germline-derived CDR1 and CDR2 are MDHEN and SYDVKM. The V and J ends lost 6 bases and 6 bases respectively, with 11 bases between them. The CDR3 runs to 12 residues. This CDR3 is CASRAIMPEAFF. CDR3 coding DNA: TGTGCCAGCAGGGCCATCATGCCTGAAGCTTTCTTT.

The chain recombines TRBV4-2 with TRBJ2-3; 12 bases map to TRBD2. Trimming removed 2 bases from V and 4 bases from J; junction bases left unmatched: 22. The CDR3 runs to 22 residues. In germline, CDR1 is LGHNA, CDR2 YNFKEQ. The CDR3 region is CASSQSPETSGSWARWSDTQYF. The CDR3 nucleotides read TGTGCCAGCAGCCAAAGTCCCGAGACTAGCGGGAGTTGGGCCAGGTGGTCAGATACGCAGTATTTT.